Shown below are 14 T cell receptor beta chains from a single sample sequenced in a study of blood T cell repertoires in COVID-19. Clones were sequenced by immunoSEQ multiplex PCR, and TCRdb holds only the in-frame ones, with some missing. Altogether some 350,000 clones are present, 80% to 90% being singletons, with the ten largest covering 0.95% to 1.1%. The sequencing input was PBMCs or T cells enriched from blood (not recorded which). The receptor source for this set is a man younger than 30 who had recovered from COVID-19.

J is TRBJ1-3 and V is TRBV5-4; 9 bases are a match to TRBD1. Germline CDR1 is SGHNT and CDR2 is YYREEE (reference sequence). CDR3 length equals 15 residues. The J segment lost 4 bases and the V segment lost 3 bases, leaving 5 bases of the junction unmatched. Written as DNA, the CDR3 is TGTGCCAGCAGCTCCGGGACAGGGAGGGGAAACACCATATATTTT. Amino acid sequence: CASSSGTGRGNTIYF.

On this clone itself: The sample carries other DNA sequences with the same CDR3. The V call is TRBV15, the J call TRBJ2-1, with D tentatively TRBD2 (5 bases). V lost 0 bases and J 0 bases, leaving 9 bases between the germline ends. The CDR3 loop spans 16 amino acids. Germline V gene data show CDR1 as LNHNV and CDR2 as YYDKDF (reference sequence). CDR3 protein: CATSRDAGLSYNEQFF. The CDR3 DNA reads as TGTGCCACCAGCAGAGATGCGGGCCTCTCCTACAATGAGCAGTTCTTC. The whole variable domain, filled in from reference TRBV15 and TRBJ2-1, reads DAMVIQNPRYQVTQFGKPVTLSCSQTLNHNVMYWYQQKSSQAPKLLFHYYDKDFNNEADTPDNFQSRRPNTSFCFLDIRSPGLGDTAMYLCATSRDAGLSYNEQFFGPGTRLTVL.

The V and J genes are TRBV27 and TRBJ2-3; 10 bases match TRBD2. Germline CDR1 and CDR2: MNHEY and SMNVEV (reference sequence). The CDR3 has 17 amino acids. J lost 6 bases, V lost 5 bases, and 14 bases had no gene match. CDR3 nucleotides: TGTGCCAGCAGTCCCCTACAGCGGGAGGGCCCGACGGATACGCAGTATTTT. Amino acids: CASSPLQREGPTDTQYF.

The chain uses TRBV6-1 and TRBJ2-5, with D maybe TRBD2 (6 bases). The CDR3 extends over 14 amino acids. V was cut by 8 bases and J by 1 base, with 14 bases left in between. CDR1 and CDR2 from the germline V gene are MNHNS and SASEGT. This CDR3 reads CASYARRGQETQYF. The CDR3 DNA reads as TGTGCCAGCTATGCTAGGAGGGGCCAAGAGACCCAGTACTTC.

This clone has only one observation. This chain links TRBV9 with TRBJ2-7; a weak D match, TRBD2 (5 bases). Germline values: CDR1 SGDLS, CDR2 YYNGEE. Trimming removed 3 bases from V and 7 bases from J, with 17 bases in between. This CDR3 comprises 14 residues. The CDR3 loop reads CASSAPLAPGEQYF. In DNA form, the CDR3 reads TGTGCCAGCAGCGCCCCCTTGGCCCCGGGGGAGCAGTACTTC.

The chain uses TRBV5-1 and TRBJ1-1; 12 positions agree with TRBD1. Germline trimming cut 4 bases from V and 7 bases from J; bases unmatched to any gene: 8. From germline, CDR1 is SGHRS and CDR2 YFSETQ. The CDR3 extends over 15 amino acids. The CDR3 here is CASSREGQGADEAFF. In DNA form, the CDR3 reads TGCGCCAGCAGCCGAGAGGGACAGGGGGCTGATGAAGCTTTCTTT. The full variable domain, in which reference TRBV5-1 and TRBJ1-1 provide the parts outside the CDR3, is KAGVTQTPRYLIKTRGQQVTLSCSPISGHRSVSWYQQTPGQGLQFLFEYFSETQRNKGNFPGRFSGRQFSNSRSEMNVSTLELGDSALYLCASSREGQGADEAFFGQGTRLTVV.

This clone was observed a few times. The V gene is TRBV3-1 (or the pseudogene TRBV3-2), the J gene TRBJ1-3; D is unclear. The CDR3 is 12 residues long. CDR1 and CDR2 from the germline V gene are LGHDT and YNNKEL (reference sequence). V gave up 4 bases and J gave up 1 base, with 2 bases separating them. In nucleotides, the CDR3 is TGTGCCAGCAGCCCTTCTGGAAACACCATATATTTT. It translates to CASSPSGNTIYF.

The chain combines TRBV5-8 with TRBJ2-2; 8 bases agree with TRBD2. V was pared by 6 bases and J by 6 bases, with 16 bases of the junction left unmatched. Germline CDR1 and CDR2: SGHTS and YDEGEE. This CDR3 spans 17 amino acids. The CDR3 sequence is CASTNALGLGRAGELFF. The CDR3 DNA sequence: TGTGCCAGCACCAACGCACTGGGACTAGGAAGGGCCGGGGAGCTGTTTTTT.

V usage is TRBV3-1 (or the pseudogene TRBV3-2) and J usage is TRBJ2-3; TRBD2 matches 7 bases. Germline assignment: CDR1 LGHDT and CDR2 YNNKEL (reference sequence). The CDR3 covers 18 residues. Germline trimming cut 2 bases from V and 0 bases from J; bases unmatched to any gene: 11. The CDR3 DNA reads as TGTGCCAGCAGCCAATCGTCCCCCAGCGGGACTAGCACAGATACGCAGTATTTT. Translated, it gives CASSQSSPSGTSTDTQYF.

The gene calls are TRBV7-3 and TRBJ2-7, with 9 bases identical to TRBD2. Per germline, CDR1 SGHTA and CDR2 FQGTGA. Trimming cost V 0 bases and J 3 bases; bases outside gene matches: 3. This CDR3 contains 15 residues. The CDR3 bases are TGTGCCAGCAGCTTAACTAGCGGGAGTATCTACGAGCAGTACTTC. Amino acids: CASSLTSGSIYEQYF. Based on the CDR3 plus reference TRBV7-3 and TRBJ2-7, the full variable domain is GAGVSQTPSNKVTEKGKYVELRCDPISGHTALYWYRQSLGQGPEFLIYFQGTGAADDSGLPNDRFFAVRPEGSVSTLKIQRTERGDSAVYLCASSLTSGSIYEQYFGPGTRLTVT.

The CDR3 reads CASSSSAGLRNIQYF. In nucleotides, the CDR3 is TGTGCCAGCAGCTCCTCCGCAGGCCTCAGAAACATTCAGTACTTC. The chain joins TRBV7-2 to TRBJ2-4, with D unresolved. Between the trimmed V and J ends, which lost 4 bases and 6 bases, there was a span of 16 bases. This CDR3 spans 15 amino acids. In germline, CDR1 is SGHTA, CDR2 FQGNSA.

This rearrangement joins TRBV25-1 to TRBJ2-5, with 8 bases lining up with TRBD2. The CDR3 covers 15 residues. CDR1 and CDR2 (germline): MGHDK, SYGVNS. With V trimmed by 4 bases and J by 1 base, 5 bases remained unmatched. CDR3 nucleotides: TGTGCCAGCAGTGCAACTAGCGGAGCCCAAGAGACCCAGTACTTC. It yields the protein CASSATSGAQETQYF.

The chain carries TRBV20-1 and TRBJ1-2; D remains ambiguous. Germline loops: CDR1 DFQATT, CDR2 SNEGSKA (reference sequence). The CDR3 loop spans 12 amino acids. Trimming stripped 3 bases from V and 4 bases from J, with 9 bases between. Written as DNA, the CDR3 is TGCAGTGCTAGTCCGAGGATCTATGGCTACACCTTC. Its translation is CSASPRIYGYTF.

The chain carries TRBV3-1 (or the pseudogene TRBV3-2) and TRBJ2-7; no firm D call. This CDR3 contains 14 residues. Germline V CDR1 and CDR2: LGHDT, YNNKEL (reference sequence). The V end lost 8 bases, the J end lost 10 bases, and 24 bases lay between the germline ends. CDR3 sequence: CASRLIAPPHPQYF. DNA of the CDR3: TGTGCCAGCCGCCTAATAGCCCCTCCCCATCCTCAGTACTTC.